This T cell receptor (beta chain) was captured in a study of T cell responses to AZD1222 COVID-19 vaccine. Study-wide results and limits: Two AZD1222 administrations were followed by greater Spike-specific TCR breadth and depth. The study reported that nearly half of spike-specific TCRs target unmutated variant regions. Females outnumbered males among donors, who were mostly white British; clonal diversity was possibly underestimated.

Repertoires were generated with immunoSEQ multiplex PCR, while TCRdb's copy carries only in-frame clones and drops some. The sample has 110,000 to 150,000 clones, 70% to 90% seen once. The V gene lost 4 bases and the J gene lost 3 bases, with 4 bases spanning the gap. Germline values: CDR1 SEHNR, CDR2 FQNEAQ (reference sequence). The CDR3 totals 11 residues. Turning to this clone: Its specificity is unknown.

This clonotype was sampled from an adult in good health. V is TRBV7-9 and J is TRBJ2-7; D ambiguous. Sequenced here: peripheral blood, sampled on day 0 of AZD1222 vaccination. The CDR3 nucleotides read TGTGCCAGCAGCTCGTTCTACGAGCAGTACTTC. Its translation is CASSSFYEQYF. The variable domain in full, completed from reference TRBV7-9 and TRBJ2-7, reads DTGVSQNPRHKITKRGQNVTFRCDPISEHNRLYWYRQTLGQGPEFLTYFQNEAQLEKSRLLSDRFSAERPKGSFSTLEIQRTEQGDSAMYLCASSSFYEQYFGPGTRLTVT.